This T cell receptor beta chain was sequenced in a study of shared clonotypes between healthy human individuals. Overall study: Used for every donor were three CD4 naive, three CD4 memory, two CD8 naive and one CD8 memory plate. Broader study findings: A handful of donors had about 5% of their naive CD4 clonotypes in common.

In germline, CDR1 is SQVTM, CDR2 ANQGSEA. The CDR3 extends over 11 amino acids. V was cut by 7 bases and J by 6 bases, with 13 bases left in between. Measured with immunoSEQ multiplex PCR; TCRdb has only the in-frame clones, and not every one. The data contain approximately 1.1 million clones, 70% to 80% of them singletons. This clone was found a few times. Its antigen remains unidentified. Healthy and HIV-negative, the adult donors had no recent acute infections or vaccinations. The rearrangement joins TRBV29-1 to TRBJ2-7, with D unresolved. The TCR sequence derives from a man in his late teens or twenties in good health. Some clones in this sample may be carry-over from other donors' samples. The specimen sequenced was memory CD4+ T cells from PBMCs. Subset specified: CD45RA-negative fraction. The CDR3 DNA reads TGCAGCGGCAGGACGGCCACCGAGCAGTACTTC. Amino acid sequence: CSGRTATEQYF.